The sequence of this TCR beta chain was determined in a study of blood T cell repertoires in COVID-19. Study information: COVID-19 samples collected from the United States, Italy and Spain covered acute and convalescent phases. The cDNA or gDNA used as material had been derived from T cells, B-cell-depleted T cells, or PBMCs.

In the source study's methods: Quantification of nucleated cells was approximated via reference gene primer amplification. Using immunoSEQ multiplex PCR, the repertoire was profiled, and TCRdb retains in-frame clones only, with some absent. The DNA gave D and trimming, while V, J and clone size come from that table. The data contain 95,000 or so clones, about 90% of them singletons. Germline CDR1 reads SGHTA; CDR2 reads FQGNSA. This CDR3 region has 16 residues. The germline V and J ends were trimmed by 1 base and 7 bases, with 14 bases remaining between them. The chain recombines TRBV7-2 with TRBJ1-6; possibly TRBD1 for D (5 bases). The sequence came from a human donor in a cohort sampled during active COVID-19. The sample comprised peripheral blood. CDR3 coding DNA: TGTGCCAGCAGCTTAGGTATACAGGCGCTCAATTCACCCCTCCACTTT. Translation gives CASSLGIQALNSPLHF.